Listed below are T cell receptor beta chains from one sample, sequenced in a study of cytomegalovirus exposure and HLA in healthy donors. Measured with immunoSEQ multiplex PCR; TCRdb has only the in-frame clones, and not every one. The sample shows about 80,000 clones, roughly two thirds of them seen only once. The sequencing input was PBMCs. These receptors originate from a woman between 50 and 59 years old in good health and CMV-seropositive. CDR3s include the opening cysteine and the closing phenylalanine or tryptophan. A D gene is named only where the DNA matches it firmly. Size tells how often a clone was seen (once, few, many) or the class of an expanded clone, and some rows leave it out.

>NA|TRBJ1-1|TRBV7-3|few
TGTGCCAGCAGCTTAAAGGACAGCCCGAACACTGAAGCTTTCTTT
CASSLKDSPNTEAFF
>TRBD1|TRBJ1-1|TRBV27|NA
TGTGCCAGCAGTCGGGACAGGGGGCGAGGGGGCACTGAAGCTTTCTTT
CASSRDRGRGGTEAFF
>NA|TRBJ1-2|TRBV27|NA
TGTGCCAGCGGTGGGGGGGTGCATGGCTACACCTTC
CASGGGVHGYTF
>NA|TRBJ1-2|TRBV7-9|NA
TGTGCCACCTTTCGTCTCTATGGCTACACCTTC
CATFRLYGYTF
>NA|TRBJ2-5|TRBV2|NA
TGTGCCAGCAGTGATGACCGTTCAGGGACCCAGTACTTC
CASSDDRSGTQYF
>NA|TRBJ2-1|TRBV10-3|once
TGTGCCATCAGTGGGCAGGCAGGGGGGAATGAGCAGTTCTTC
CAISGQAGGNEQFF
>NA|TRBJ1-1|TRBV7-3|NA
TGTGCCAGCAGCTCCGCTTCGGTTGGCACTGAAGCTTTCTTT
CASSSASVGTEAFF
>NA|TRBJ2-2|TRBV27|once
TGTGCCAGCAGGCGTACAGGGCAGGGCGGGGAGCTGTTTTTT
CASRRTGQGGELFF
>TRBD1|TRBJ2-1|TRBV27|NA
TGTGCCAGCAGTCGTCGGGGGACAGGGAACTACAATGAGCAGTTCTTC
CASSRRGTGNYNEQFF
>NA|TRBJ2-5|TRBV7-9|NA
TGTGCCAGCAGCTTAAGCGGAGGCGGGCAAGAGACCCAGTACTTC
CASSLSGGGQETQYF
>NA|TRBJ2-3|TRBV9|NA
TGTGCCAGCGGGGGGGGGCCAGGGGTAGATACGCAGTATTTT
CASGGGPGVDTQYF
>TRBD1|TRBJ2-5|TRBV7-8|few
TGTGCCAGCAGCTTAGCCGGACAGGGTAGCGAGACCCAGTACTTC
CASSLAGQGSETQYF
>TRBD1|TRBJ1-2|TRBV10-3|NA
TGTGCCATCAGCGACAGGGGGCTTAAGAGGGGCTACACCTTC
CAISDRGLKRGYTF
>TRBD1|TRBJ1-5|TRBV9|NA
TGTGCCAGCAGCGTAACAGGGGGCCGGGGTAAGCCCCAGCATTTT
CASSVTGGRGKPQHF
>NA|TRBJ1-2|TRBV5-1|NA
TGCGCCACCAAACCTGGGCCGGGGAATAACTATGGCTACACCTTC
CATKPGPGNNYGYTF
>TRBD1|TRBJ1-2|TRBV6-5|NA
TGTGCCAGCAGTAGACAGGGGATCTATGGCTACACCTTC
CASSRQGIYGYTF
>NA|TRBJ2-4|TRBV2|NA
TGTGCCAGCAGGGAGACAGCGTTCAAAAACATTCAGTACTTC
CASRETAFKNIQYF
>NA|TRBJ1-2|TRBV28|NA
TGTGCCAGCCACAGGGTAGGAGTTGGCTACACCTTC
CASHRVGVGYTF
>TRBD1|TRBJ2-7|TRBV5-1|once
TGCGCCAGCAGCTTGGCGGCAGGGGGCCGTTACGAGCAGTACTTC
CASSLAAGGRYEQYF
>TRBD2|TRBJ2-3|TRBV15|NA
TGTGCCACCAGCAGAGGACTAGCGACAGATACGCAGTATTTT
CATSRGLATDTQYF
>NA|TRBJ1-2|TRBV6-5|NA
TGTGCCAGCAGTTACCTAGGGGGGGACTATGGCTACACCTTC
CASSYLGGDYGYTF
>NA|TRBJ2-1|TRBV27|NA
TGTGCCAGCAGTAAGACACTTGACAATGAGCAGTTCTTC
CASSKTLDNEQFF
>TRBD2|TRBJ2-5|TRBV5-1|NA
TGCGCCAGCAGCTCCGGCCCCGCAGCGGGGTCGTCGACCCAGTACTTC
CASSSGPAAGSSTQYF
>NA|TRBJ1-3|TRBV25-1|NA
TGTGCCAGCAGTGTGGGGGAGCGGGGTGGAAACACCATATATTTT
CASSVGERGGNTIYF
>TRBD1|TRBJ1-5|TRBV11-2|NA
TGTGCCAGCAGCTTAGAAGGGACAGGGGACAATCAGCCCCAGCATTTT
CASSLEGTGDNQPQHF
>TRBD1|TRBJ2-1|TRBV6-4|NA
TGTGCCAGCAGTGACGCTGGACAGGGGTTCGATGAGCAGTTCTTC
CASSDAGQGFDEQFF
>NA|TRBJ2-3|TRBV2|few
TGTGCCAGCAGTGAAGAACAGGGCTCTTACACAGATACGCAGTATTTT
CASSEEQGSYTDTQYF
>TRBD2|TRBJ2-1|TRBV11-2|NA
TGTGCCAGCAGCAAACCTAGCGGGGGGACCTCCTACAATGAGCAGTTCTTC
CASSKPSGGTSYNEQFF
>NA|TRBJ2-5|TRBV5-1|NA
TGCGCCAGCAGCTACACTCGTCGCGGGGCCCAAGAGACCCAGTACTTC
CASSYTRRGAQETQYF
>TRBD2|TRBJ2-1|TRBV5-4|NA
TGTGCCAGCAGCTCCTCGCGGGGGAACCACTACAATGAGCAGTTCTTC
CASSSSRGNHYNEQFF
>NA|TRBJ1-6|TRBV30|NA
TGTGCCTGGAGTGCCCCCTCCCCACCCCTCCACTTT
CAWSAPSPPLHF
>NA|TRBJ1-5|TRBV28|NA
TGTGCCAGCAGTTGGGCAGGGGCGGATCAGCCCCAGCATTTT
CASSWAGADQPQHF
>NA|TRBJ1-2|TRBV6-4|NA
TGTGCCAGCAGTGACTCACCGTCCACCACAGGTCCAATAGCCTATGGCTACACCTTC
CASSDSPSTTGPIAYGYTF
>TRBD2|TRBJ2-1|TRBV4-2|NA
TGTGCCAGCAGCCAAGCGCCATCGGGGGGGGCGGGGAATGAGCAGTTCTTC
CASSQAPSGGAGNEQFF
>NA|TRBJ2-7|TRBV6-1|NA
TGTGCCAGCAGTGAAGCAGGGAGACAGCGGGACGAGCAGTACTTC
CASSEAGRQRDEQYF
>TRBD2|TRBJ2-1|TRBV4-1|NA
TGCGCCAGCAGCCAAGTCATCCTAGCGGGGGAAAACAATGAGCAGTTCTTC
CASSQVILAGENNEQFF
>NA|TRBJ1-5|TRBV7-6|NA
TGTGCCAGCAGCTTAGTAGGAGGTCCCAATCAGCCCCAGCATTTT
CASSLVGGPNQPQHF
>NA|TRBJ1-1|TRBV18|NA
TGTGCCAGCTCACCTATCACAGGGTCAGCTGAAGCTTTCTTT
CASSPITGSAEAFF
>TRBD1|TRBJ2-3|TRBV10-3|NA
TGTGCCATCAGTGTGACAGGGACAGATACGCAGTATTTT
CAISVTGTDTQYF
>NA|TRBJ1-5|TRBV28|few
TGTGCCAGCCGAATTGGCGGGGACAATCAGCCCCAGCATTTT
CASRIGGDNQPQHF
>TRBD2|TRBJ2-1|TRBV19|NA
TGTGCCAGTATAGGGACCGGGACTAGCGGGGGGAGGGCCTACAAGTATGAGCAGTTCTTC
CASIGTGTSGGRAYKYEQFF
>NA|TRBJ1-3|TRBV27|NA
TGTGCCAGCAGTCGCCTCGAGGGCGCGGGAAACACCATATATTTT
CASSRLEGAGNTIYF
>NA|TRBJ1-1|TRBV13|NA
TGTGCCAGCAGCCACAGGCAATTCATGAACACTGAAGCTTTCTTT
CASSHRQFMNTEAFF
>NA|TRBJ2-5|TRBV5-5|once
TGTGCCAGCAGCCAAACCTCGACGGGGTTGGAGACCCAGTACTTC
CASSQTSTGLETQYF
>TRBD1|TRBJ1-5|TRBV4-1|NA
TGCGCCAGCAGCCAAGAAAGGGGACAGCAGAATCAGCCCCAGCATTTT
CASSQERGQQNQPQHF
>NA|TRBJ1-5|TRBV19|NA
TGTGCCAGTAGTCCCCGGACAATTTATAGCAATCAGCCCCAGCATTTT
CASSPRTIYSNQPQHF
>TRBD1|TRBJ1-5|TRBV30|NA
TGTGCCTGGACCAGACAGGGAGGACAGCCCCAGCATTTT
CAWTRQGGQPQHF